A single sample gave rise to the 20 T cell receptor beta chains below, sequenced in a study of cytomegalovirus exposure and HLA in healthy donors. 60 Vbeta and 13 Jbeta primers were used in PCR. This table comes from immunoSEQ multiplex PCR, and its TCRdb copy is limited to in-frame clones, with some not included. In all, the sample yields about 140,000 clones. Sequenced input: PBMCs. These receptors came from a woman aged 18-29 years in good health and CMV-seronegative.

The V and J genes are TRBV29-1 and TRBJ2-2, with a possible D match to TRBD2 (5 bases). V was trimmed by 6 bases and J by 2 bases, leaving 16 bases between them. CDR1 and CDR2 (germline): SQVTM, ANQGSEA. This CDR3 spans 15 amino acids. CDR3 sequence: CSVELDFLNTGELFF. The CDR3 nucleotides are TGCAGCGTCGAATTGGACTTCCTAAACACCGGGGAGCTGTTTTTT.

This chain connects TRBV15 to TRBJ2-4, with D maybe TRBD1 (7 bases). The CDR3 covers 17 residues. Germline CDR1 LNHNV, CDR2 YYDKDF (reference sequence). V gave up 1 base and J gave up 8 bases, with 21 bases separating them. In nucleotides, the CDR3 is TGTGCCACCAGCAGAGGATGGGAGGTGGGCAGGGGGGACATTCAGTACTTC. It encodes CATSRGWEVGRGDIQYF.

The chain is built from TRBV5-4 and TRBJ2-6, with 8 bases fitting TRBD1. CDR1 and CDR2 from the germline V gene are SGHNT and YYREEE (reference sequence). Losses at the gene ends were 3 bases for V and 3 bases for J; bases not matched to a gene: 11. This CDR3 contains 18 residues. CDR3: CASSSPTGEVIGANVLTF. The CDR3 DNA reads TGTGCCAGCAGCTCGCCGACAGGGGAGGTGATTGGGGCCAACGTCCTGACTTTC.

V usage is TRBV19 and J usage is TRBJ2-7; no firm D call. Germline-derived CDR1 and CDR2 are LNHDA and SQIVND (reference sequence). Trimming shortened V by 1 base and J by 4 bases, and 8 bases separated the two germline ends. CDR3 size: 13 residues. CDR3 amino acids: CASSIAPGYEQYV. CDR3 coding DNA: TGTGCCAGTAGTATAGCCCCGGGTTACGAGCAGTACGTC.

V gene TRBV29-1 combines with J gene TRBJ1-2; no definite D call. The germline gives CDR1 SQVTM, CDR2 ANQGSEA. Trimming cost V 0 bases and J 8 bases, with 22 bases left between them. The CDR3 has 16 residues. The CDR3 sequence: CSVEDPMAGPSGGYTF. CDR3 nucleotides: TGCAGCGTTGAAGATCCCATGGCGGGTCCCTCGGGGGGCTACACCTTC.

The V gene is TRBV6-5, the J gene TRBJ2-4, with 10 bases matching TRBD1. The CDR3 has 15 residues. Trimming at V came to 5 bases and at J to 0 bases, leaving 1 base not matched to a gene. CDR1 and CDR2 from the germline V gene are MNHEY and SVGAGI. The CDR3 DNA follows: TGTGCCAGCAGTCGGGACAGGGGAGCCAAAAACATTCAGTACTTC. Protein sequence: CASSRDRGAKNIQYF.

The V call is TRBV4-1, the J call TRBJ2-7; 15 bases match TRBD2. The V and J ends lost 4 bases and 13 bases, in that order; junction bases with no gene match: 8. The CDR3 loop spans 14 amino acids. The germline gives CDR1 MGHRA, CDR2 YSYEKL. CDR3 bases: TGCGCCAGCAGCCGCCCGGGACTAGCGGGAGGTCTATACTTC. Translating it yields CASSRPGLAGGLYF.

The chain is built from TRBV4-3 and TRBJ2-1; 11 nucleotides line up with TRBD2. CDR3 length: 16 residues. Germline V gene sequence: CDR1 LGHNA, CDR2 YSLEER. Trimming took 1 base from V and 7 from J; bases not matched to a gene: 6. In DNA form, the CDR3 reads TGCGCCAGCAGCCAAGGGATAGCGGGAGGGTGGAATGAGCAGTTCTTC. Its protein is CASSQGIAGGWNEQFF.

The rearrangement links TRBV10-3 to TRBJ2-1; TRBD1 matches at 7 bases. The V and J ends lost 0 bases and 0 bases, in that order; junction bases with no gene match: 8. The CDR3 consists of 18 residues. Germline values: CDR1 ENHRY, CDR2 SYGVKD. The CDR3 region is CAISESVDRPSSYNEQFF. CDR3 in DNA: TGTGCCATCAGTGAGTCAGTGGACAGGCCGAGCTCCTACAATGAGCAGTTCTTC.

The V gene is TRBV5-1, the J gene TRBJ2-1, with D possibly TRBD2 on 6 matching bases. The CDR3 runs to 14 residues. V was clipped by 4 bases and J by 8 bases, with 16 bases between them. The germline V gene has CDR1 SGHRS and CDR2 YFSETQ. CDR3 region: CASSQGDPGDEQFF. The CDR3 bases are TGCGCCAGCAGCCAGGGAGACCCGGGGGATGAGCAGTTCTTC.

Details on this clone: This same CDR3 is encoded by further DNA sequences in the sample. The gene calls are TRBV9 and TRBJ1-1, with D hard to call. Germline V CDR1 and CDR2: SGDLS, YYNGEE. The CDR3 spans 14 residues. The germline V and J ends were trimmed by 0 bases and 3 bases, with 9 bases remaining between them. The CDR3 region is CASSVVEGDTEAFF. CDR3 coding DNA: TGTGCCAGCAGCGTAGTGGAGGGTGACACTGAAGCTTTCTTT.

CDR3 sequence reads: CASGSAQPGELFF. The CDR3 nucleotides read TGTGCTAGTGGTTCGGCACAGCCCGGGGAGCTGTTTTTT. The chain joins TRBV12-5 to TRBJ2-2, with D hard to call. Germline lookup yields CDR1 LGHNT and CDR2 FRNRAP. The V gene lost 4 bases and the J gene lost 6 bases, with 9 bases spanning the gap. This CDR3 has 13 residues.

This chain connects TRBV4-2 to TRBJ1-2; 10 positions match TRBD1. J lost 4 bases, V lost 4 bases, and 3 bases had no gene match. Germline CDR1 reads LGHNA; CDR2 reads YNFKEQ. The CDR3 covers 14 residues. As DNA, the CDR3 is TGTGCCAGCAGCCCGACAGGGGGCTCCTATGGCTACACCTTC. This gives the protein CASSPTGGSYGYTF.

This chain links TRBV5-1 with TRBJ2-2; TRBD2 is a possible D gene (6 bases). The CDR3 sequence is 16 residues long. The germline gives CDR1 SGHRS, CDR2 YFSETQ. V was trimmed by 2 bases and J by 7 bases, leaving 18 bases between them. This CDR3 reads CASSFTLVREVGELFF. The DNA of the CDR3 is TGCGCCAGCAGCTTCACCCTAGTCAGGGAGGTCGGGGAGCTGTTTTTT.

The chain carries TRBV4-1 and TRBJ2-3; 9 bases match TRBD1. The CDR3 spans 15 residues. CDR1 MGHRA and CDR2 YSYEKL come from the germline V gene. V shed 4 bases, J shed 4 bases, and the junction held 6 bases outside the gene matches. Here the CDR3 reads CASSLGQGFPDTQYF. The CDR3 DNA reads as TGCGCCAGCAGCCTAGGACAGGGGTTCCCAGATACGCAGTATTTT.

This rearrangement joins TRBV4-2 to TRBJ1-5, with TRBD1 as a possible D gene (6 bases). Trimming removed 0 bases from V and 0 bases from J, with 9 bases in between. Germline V gene data show CDR1 as LGHNA and CDR2 as YNFKEQ. This CDR3 comprises 16 residues. The CDR3 DNA is TGTGCCAGCAGCCAAGAAGGACAGCATAGCAATCAGCCCCAGCATTTT. This gives the protein CASSQEGQHSNQPQHF.

This chain uses TRBV19 with TRBJ1-2; TRBD1 matches at 7 bases. This CDR3 region has 14 residues. Trimming cost V 6 bases and J 2 bases; bases outside gene matches: 6. Germline assignment: CDR1 LNHDA and CDR2 SQIVND (reference sequence). The CDR3 nucleotides are TGTGCCAGTAGATCCGACAGGGCCAACTATGGCTACACCTTC. Translation gives CASRSDRANYGYTF. Based on the CDR3 plus reference TRBV19 and TRBJ1-2, the full variable domain is DGGITQSPKYLFRKEGQNVTLSCEQNLNHDAMYWYRQDPGQGLRLIYYSQIVNDFQKGDIAEGYSVSREKKESFPLTVTSAQKNPTAFYLCASRSDRANYGYTFGSGTRLTVV.

The V call is TRBV6-1, the J call TRBJ1-5; 10 bases match TRBD1. With 0 bases clipped from V and 0 bases from J, the junction kept 17 bases outside the gene matches. CDR1 is MNHNS and CDR2 is SASEGT in the germline V gene. The CDR3 is 22 residues long. The DNA for the CDR3 is TGTGCCAGCAGTGAAGCGGGTGGGAGGGGACAGGGGACATCTTATAGCAATCAGCCCCAGCATTTT. It codes for CASSEAGGRGQGTSYSNQPQHF.

The rearrangement joins TRBV20-1 to TRBJ2-5, with a weak D call TRBD2 (5 bases). With the DNA end fitting TRBJ2-7 better, the J assignment may be wrong. Germline loops: CDR1 DFQATT, CDR2 SNEGSKA (reference sequence). The CDR3 loop spans 11 amino acids. The CDR3 DNA reads TGCAGTGCATGGACTGTCTACGAGCAGTACTTC. It specifies CSAWTVYEQYF.

This chain connects TRBV27 to TRBJ2-1; 9 nucleotides agree with TRBD2. The CDR3 loop spans 16 amino acids. Germline trimming cut 5 bases from V and 8 bases from J; bases unmatched to any gene: 13. CDR1 and CDR2 from the germline V gene are MNHEY and SMNVEV (reference sequence). The CDR3 protein is CASSELSGRWGDEQFF. The CDR3 nucleotides read TGTGCCAGCAGTGAACTCAGCGGGAGGTGGGGGGATGAGCAGTTCTTC.